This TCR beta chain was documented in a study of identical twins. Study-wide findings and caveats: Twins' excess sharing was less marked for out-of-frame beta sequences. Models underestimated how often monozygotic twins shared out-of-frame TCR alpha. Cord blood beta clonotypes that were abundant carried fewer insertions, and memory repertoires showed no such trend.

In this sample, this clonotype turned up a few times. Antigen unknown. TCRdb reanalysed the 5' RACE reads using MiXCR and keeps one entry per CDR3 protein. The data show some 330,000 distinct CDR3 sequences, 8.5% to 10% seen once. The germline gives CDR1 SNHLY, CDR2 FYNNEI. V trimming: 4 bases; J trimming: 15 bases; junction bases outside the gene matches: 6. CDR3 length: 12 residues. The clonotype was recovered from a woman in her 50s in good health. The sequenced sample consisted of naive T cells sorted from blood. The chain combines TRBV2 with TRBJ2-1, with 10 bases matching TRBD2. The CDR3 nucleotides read TGTGCCAGCAGTGTGACTAGCGGGTGGGGGTTCTTC. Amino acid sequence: CASSVTSGWGFF.